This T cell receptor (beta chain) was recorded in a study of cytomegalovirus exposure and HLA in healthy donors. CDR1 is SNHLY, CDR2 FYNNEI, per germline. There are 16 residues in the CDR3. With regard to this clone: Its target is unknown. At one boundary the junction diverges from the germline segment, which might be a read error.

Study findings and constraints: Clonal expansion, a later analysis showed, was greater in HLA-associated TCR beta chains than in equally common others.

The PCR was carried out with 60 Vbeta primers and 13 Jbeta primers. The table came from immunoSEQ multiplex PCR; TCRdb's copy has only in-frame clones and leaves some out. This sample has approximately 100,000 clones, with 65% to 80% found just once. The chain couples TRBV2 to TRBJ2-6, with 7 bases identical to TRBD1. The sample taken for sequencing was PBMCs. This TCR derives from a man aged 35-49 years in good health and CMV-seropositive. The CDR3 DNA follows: TGTGCCAGCAAGGGACAGCGAAGCTCTGGGGCCAACGGCCTGACTTTC. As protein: CASKGQRSSGANGLTF.